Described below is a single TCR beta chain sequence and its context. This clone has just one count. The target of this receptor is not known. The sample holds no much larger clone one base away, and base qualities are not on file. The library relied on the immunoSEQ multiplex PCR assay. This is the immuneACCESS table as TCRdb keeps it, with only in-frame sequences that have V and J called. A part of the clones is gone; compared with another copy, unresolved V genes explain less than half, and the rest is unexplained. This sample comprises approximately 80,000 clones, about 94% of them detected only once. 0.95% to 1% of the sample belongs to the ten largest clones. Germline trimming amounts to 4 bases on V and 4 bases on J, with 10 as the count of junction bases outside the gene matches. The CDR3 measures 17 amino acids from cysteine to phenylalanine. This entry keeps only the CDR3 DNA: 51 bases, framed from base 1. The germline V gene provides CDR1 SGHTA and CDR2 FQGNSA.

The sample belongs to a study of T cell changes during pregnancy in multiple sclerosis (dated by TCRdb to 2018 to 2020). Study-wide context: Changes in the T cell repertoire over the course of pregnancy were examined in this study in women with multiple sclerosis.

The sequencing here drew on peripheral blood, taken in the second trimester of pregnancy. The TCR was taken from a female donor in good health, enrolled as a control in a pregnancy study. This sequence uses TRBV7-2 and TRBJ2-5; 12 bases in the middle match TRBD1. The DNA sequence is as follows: TGTGCCAGCAGCTCGGGACAGGGGGCGCCGAGGGGAGAGACCCAGTACTTC. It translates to CASSSGQGAPRGETQYF.